This TCR beta chain was captured in a study of blood T cells in healthy people across ages (dated by TCRdb to 2013 to 2016). Regarding the research as a whole: In model experiments, template switching captured about one uniquely barcoded TCR beta cDNA molecule for every two T cells. The study measured age-related changes in TCR beta repertoire diversity using deep sequencing normalized with unique cDNA molecular identifiers. Four age groups were formed from the donors: young (average approximately 15 years), middle-aged (approximately 40), aged (approximately 60) and long-lived (more than 75). Donors of different ages were randomly distributed across sequencing lanes to avoid experimental bias. Using the same blood draw, the study looked at two additional independent replicas of 1 million unique cDNA reads for two donors, one aged 18 to 30 and the other aged 80 or older.

Libraries were constructed by 5' RACE. TCRdb shows the sequencer as Illumina HiSeq 2500. A second PCR of roughly 7 to 11 cycles was performed with a sample-barcoded 5' primer and a J-beta primer mix. A unique molecular identifier was introduced onto each TCR beta cDNA molecule by a template-switch 5' adaptor carrying 12 random nucleotides. Each sample yielded at least 2.5 million CDR3-containing paired-end reads. First-strand cDNA was synthesized from all RNA with the Mint cDNA synthesis kit, primed by a TRBC-specific oligonucleotide. All cDNA was treated with uracil-DNA glycosylase and then went through a first 18-cycle PCR with the universal primers M1SS and BC2_uni_R. The authors' pipeline ran thus. For normalization, 1 million high-quality reads, each with a distinct molecular identifier, were randomly selected from each sample. Instead of being binned into consensus sequences, reads that shared molecular identifiers were thrown out. MiTCR, set to a Q25 quality threshold and the strictest error-elimination algorithm, was used for CDR3 identification, clonotype clustering and error correction. A nonparametric unseen species model with Euler transformation was used to estimate lower-bound total TCR beta diversity. The public reads were reanalyzed by TCRdb: fastp trimming at Q25, MiXCR alignment, in-frame beta chains only. Each entry is one CDR3 protein sequence, shown with its most common DNA and genes. TCRdb assigned the V and J calls; the authors' analysis was not used. The sample table contains 650,000 to 1,000,000 distinct CDR3 sequences; only one count was recorded for about 36% of them. Roughly 13% of the sample belongs to the ten largest clones.

As regards this clonotype: This receptor's antigen is unknown. No much larger clone is present one base from it, and per-base qualities are unavailable.

The roughly 39 donors, aged about 6 to 95 years, were systemically healthy Caucasian individuals from Russia. Around 10 milliliters of peripheral blood were drawn from each donor into EDTA-treated Vacutainer tubes. Ficoll-Paque density-gradient centrifugation was used to isolate PBMCs, with at least 6.5 million per sample. Total RNA, at least 6 micrograms per sample, was extracted from PBMCs with Trizol reagent. For every donor, flow cytometry on a PBMC aliquot measured the percentage of naive CD45RAhigh/CD27high T cells. Trimming removed 3 bases from V and 0 bases from J, leaving 9 bases between the germline ends. Its CDR3 holds 15 amino acids, cysteine through phenylalanine. Only the CDR3 part of the read is kept: 45 bases, read in frame from the first base. In the germline V gene (reference sequence), CDR1 corresponds to DFQATT and CDR2 to SNEGSKA. What the authors observed across the whole study: Observed TCR beta diversity per million T cells fell roughly linearly with age, and a significant reduction was already apparent by age approximately 41. Because profiling used bulk unsorted PBMCs, naive and antigen-experienced compartments could not be compared conclusively. Compared with the aged group, the long-lived group had more naive CD4+ T cells, fewer expanded clones and increased TCR diversity, a pattern suggesting age selection. Estimates of total diversity based on one million sequenced T cells were considered lower bounds and underestimates. There was a strong correlation between observed TCR beta diversity and the percentage of naive T cells measured by flow cytometry. Donor CMV infection status was unknown, potentially confounding age-related changes in expanded clonotypes.

The V and J segments used are TRBV20-1 and TRBJ1-6, with the D gene not clear enough to name. This TCR was recovered from a man aged 18 to 35 in good health. Sequenced sample: blood. For the CDR3, the sequence is CSASVGSSYNSPLHF. The bases are TGCAGTGCTAGTGTGGGGAGCTCCTATAATTCACCCCTCCACTTT.